This T cell receptor beta chain was identified in a study of cytomegalovirus exposure and HLA in healthy donors. 60 Vbeta and 13 Jbeta primers were used in PCR. Libraries were prepared by immunoSEQ multiplex PCR; TCRdb keeps only in-frame clonotypes and omits some of them. The sample records about 130,000 clones, about 83% being singletons. Only one count was recorded for this clone. The CDR3 runs 13 residues. The ends lost 1 base at V and 7 bases at J; junction bases unmatched: 4. Germline-derived CDR1 and CDR2 are MGHDK and SYGVNS. The sample was PBMCs. This clonotype originated in a woman in her 40s in good health and CMV-seropositive. The chain is built from TRBV25-1 and TRBJ2-7; TRBD2 matches at 7 bases. CDR3 nucleotide sequence: TGTGCCAGCAGTGAATTCGGGGAGGGTGAGCAGTACTTC. Translated: CASSEFGEGEQYF.